This T cell receptor beta chain emerged from a study of cytomegalovirus exposure and HLA in healthy donors. The PCR contained 60 Vbeta and 13 Jbeta primers. The method was immunoSEQ multiplex PCR; TCRdb's version includes in-frame clones alone and lacks a portion of them. The table lists around 200,000 clones, about 83% of them singletons, with about a tenth in the top ten. Germline-derived CDR1 and CDR2 are SGHTA and FQGNSA. The ends were cut back, 5 bases at V and 4 bases at J, with 20 bases in the middle. The CDR3 is 16 residues long. Specimen: PBMCs. The rearrangement joins TRBV7-2 to TRBJ1-1, with D possibly being TRBD1 (5 bases). The receptor's source is a woman between 45 and 60 years old in good health and CMV-seropositive. The CDR3 is CASSRFDLREGTEAFF. CDR3 DNA sequence: TGTGCCAGCAGCAGATTCGACCTCAGGGAAGGCACTGAAGCTTTCTTT.